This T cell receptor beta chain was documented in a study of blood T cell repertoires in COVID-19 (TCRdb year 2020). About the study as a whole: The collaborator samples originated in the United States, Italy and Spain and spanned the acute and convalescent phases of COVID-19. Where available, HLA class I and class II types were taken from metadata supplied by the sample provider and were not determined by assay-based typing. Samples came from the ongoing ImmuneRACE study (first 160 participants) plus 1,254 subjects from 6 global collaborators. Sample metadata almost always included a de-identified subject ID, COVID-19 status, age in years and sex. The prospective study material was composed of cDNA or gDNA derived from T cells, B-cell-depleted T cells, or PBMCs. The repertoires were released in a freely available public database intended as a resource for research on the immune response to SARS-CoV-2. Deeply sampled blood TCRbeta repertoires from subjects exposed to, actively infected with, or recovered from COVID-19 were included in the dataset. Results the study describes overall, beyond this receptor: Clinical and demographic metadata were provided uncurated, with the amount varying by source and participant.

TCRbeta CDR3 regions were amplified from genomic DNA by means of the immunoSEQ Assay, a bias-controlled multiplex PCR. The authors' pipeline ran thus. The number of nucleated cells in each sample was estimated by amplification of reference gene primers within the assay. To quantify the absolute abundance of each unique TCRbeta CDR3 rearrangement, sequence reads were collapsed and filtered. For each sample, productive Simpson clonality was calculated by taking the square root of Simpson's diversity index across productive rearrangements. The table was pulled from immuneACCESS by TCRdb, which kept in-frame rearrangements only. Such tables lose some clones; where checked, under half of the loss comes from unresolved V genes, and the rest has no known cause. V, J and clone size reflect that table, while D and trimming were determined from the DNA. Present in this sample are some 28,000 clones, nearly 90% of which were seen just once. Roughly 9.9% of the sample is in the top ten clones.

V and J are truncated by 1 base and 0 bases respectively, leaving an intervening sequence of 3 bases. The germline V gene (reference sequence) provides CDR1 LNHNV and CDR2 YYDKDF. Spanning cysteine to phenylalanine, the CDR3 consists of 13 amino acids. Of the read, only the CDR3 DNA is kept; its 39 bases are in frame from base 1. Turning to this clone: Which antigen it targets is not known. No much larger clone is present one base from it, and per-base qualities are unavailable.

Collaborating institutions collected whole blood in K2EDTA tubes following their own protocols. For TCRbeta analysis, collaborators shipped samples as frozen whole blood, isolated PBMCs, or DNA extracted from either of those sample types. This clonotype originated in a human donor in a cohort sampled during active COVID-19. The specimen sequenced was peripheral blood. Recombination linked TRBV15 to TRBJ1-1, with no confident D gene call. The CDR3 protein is CATSRGVNTEAFF. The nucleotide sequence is TGTGCCACCAGCAGAGGAGTGAACACTGAAGCTTTCTTT.